This TCR beta chain was obtained from a study of T cells after yellow fever vaccination. Across the study: Fractions containing few cells were prepared with SMART-Seq v4 Ultra Low Input. Study-wide results and caveats: The CD4 compartment and the CD8 compartment contained a small share of clonotypes in common. Booster samples showed a return of most primary-vaccination clones (roughly 96% CD4, approximately 88% CD8).

This clonotype was detected a few times. What it binds is unknown. As TCR cDNA was made by 5'RACE template switching, a universal primer site and UMIs were added. TCRdb called the 5' RACE reads again in MiXCR, with one record for every CDR3 protein. The sample carries roughly 250,000 distinct CDR3 sequences, over 10% recorded once. Germline CDR1 and CDR2: MNHEY and SMNVEV (reference sequence). This CDR3 region has 15 residues. Trimming took 1 base from V and 7 from J, leaving 14 bases between them. The material was CD4+ T cells sorted from PBMCs, obtained 45 days after the yellow fever booster vaccination. The TCR was taken from a man aged 30 to 45 who received the YFV17D yellow fever vaccine. V is TRBV27 and J is TRBJ2-1; D not resolved. The CDR3 protein is CASSLYSYGSNEQFF. CDR3 DNA: TGTGCCAGCAGTTTATACTCCTATGGATCGAATGAGCAGTTCTTC.